A few counts support the clone carrying this T cell receptor (beta chain). Its antigen is unknown. The PCR used 60 Vbeta and 13 Jbeta primers. Sequenced by immunoSEQ multiplex PCR; TCRdb stores in-frame clones only, minus some. The sample comprises approximately 110,000 clones, under 90% of which are singletons, and 2% to 3% rests with the top ten. This sample stems from a study of cytomegalovirus exposure and HLA in healthy donors. Donors had nominal health at sampling but likely had unrecorded immune exposures. J lost 4 bases, V lost 0 bases, and 8 bases had no gene match. This CDR3 is built from 16 residues. Germline CDR1 and CDR2: MGHDK and SYGVNS. The study's findings and limits: The majority of TCR sequences were rare, yet some public TCRs appeared in many donors.

V and J are TRBV25-1 and TRBJ1-2, with 7 bases aligning to TRBD1. This receptor was identified in a woman aged 18-29 years in good health and CMV-seronegative. Sequencing was done on a sample of PBMCs. The CDR3 reads CASSEYGTEFSYGYTF. The CDR3 nucleotides are TGTGCCAGCAGTGAATACGGGACAGAATTTTCCTATGGCTACACCTTC.